The 8 T cell receptor beta chains listed next were all sequenced from one sample in a study of breast tumors, draining lymph nodes, adjacent tissues (TCRdb year 2016). To prepare the library, multiplex PCR was applied. Instrument on record: Illumina HiSeq 2000. TCRdb reworked the public reads: Q25 trimming with fastp, MiXCR clone assembly, productive beta chains retained. CDR3 protein duplicates are merged, each entry listing the most common genes and DNA. Present in this sample are 20,000 to 30,000 distinct CDR3 sequences, 60% to 70% of which were seen just once. The leading ten clones occupy roughly a quarter of the sample. Sequencing was carried out using tumor-adjacent breast tissue. These receptors all stem from a female donor with breast cancer. Some clones in this sample may be carry-over from other donors' samples.

The rearrangement joins TRBV7-9 to TRBJ2-1; 14 bases line up with TRBD2. Germline CDR1 SEHNR, CDR2 FQNEAQ (reference sequence). Germline trimming cut 5 bases from V and 4 bases from J; bases unmatched to any gene: 4. The CDR3 covers 16 residues. CDR3 DNA sequence: TGTGCCAGCAGCGCGGGACTAGCGGGAGTATACAATGAGCAGTTCTTC. It codes for CASSAGLAGVYNEQFF.

The sample holds one count of this clonotype. The chain links TRBV25-1 to TRBJ2-2; TRBD2 matches at 11 bases. The CDR3 has 14 amino acids. V shed 4 bases and J 6 bases; nucleotides not matched to a gene: 1. Germline assignment: CDR1 MGHDK and CDR2 SYGVNS. In DNA, the CDR3 is TGTGCCAGCAGTGTAGCGGGAGGGGCCGGGGAGCTGTTTTTT. It encodes CASSVAGGAGELFF.

The genes are TRBV6-7 and TRBJ2-5, with TRBD2 as a possible D gene (6 bases). TRBV6-7 is sorted into the ORF group, with uncertain function. Deletions cut 5 bases from V and 4 bases from J, with 14 bases between. There are 14 residues in the CDR3. The CDR3 coding sequence is TGTGCCAGCAGTCCTCTGGGAGGTAGAGAGACCCAGTACTTC. It yields the protein CASSPLGGRETQYF.

This clonotype was recorded many times. The chain joins TRBV19 to TRBJ2-3; TRBD2 aligns across 8 bases. The germline gives CDR1 LNHDA, CDR2 SQIVND (reference sequence). With V trimmed by 4 bases and J by 4 bases, 10 bases remained unmatched. CDR3 length equals 16 residues. CDR3 residues: CASSNTGGGYSDTQYF. In DNA, the CDR3 is TGTGCCAGTAGTAATACGGGCGGGGGGTACTCAGATACGCAGTATTTT.

The rearrangement uses TRBV2 and TRBJ2-7; D may match TRBD1 or TRBD2 (5 bases each). Between the trimmed V and J ends, which lost 6 bases and 7 bases, there was a span of 13 bases. Germline V lookup: CDR1 SNHLY, CDR2 FYNNEI. CDR3 length: 12 residues. CDR3 in amino acids: CASRPGGDEQYF. CDR3 in DNA: TGTGCCAGCAGACCTGGGGGAGATGAGCAGTACTTC.

This clonotype was detected a few times. V and J are TRBV12-3 or TRBV12-4 and TRBJ2-1; D remains ambiguous. This CDR3 comprises 13 residues. V was cut by 1 base and J by 2 bases, with 3 bases left in between. The CDR3 is CASSLGPYNEQFF. CDR3 nucleotide sequence: TGTGCCAGCAGTTTAGGTCCCTACAATGAGCAGTTCTTC.

CDR3 in amino acids: CSAPRQETNYNSPLHF. The CDR3 DNA is TGCAGTGCTCCACGACAGGAGACGAACTATAATTCACCCCTCCACTTT. The chain is built from TRBV20-1 and TRBJ1-6; D may be TRBD1 (6 bases). The CDR3 loop spans 16 amino acids. Germline CDR1 reads DFQATT; CDR2 reads SNEGSKA (reference sequence). V lost 5 bases and J lost 3, with 17 bases in between.

This chain links TRBV2 with TRBJ2-3, with D tentatively TRBD1 or TRBD2 (5 bases each). CDR1 and CDR2 (germline): SNHLY, FYNNEI. The V end lost 6 bases, the J end lost 2 bases, and 15 bases lay between the germline ends. The CDR3 is 15 amino acids. The CDR3 coding sequence is TGTGCCAGCAGAACGTGGGGGTCTACCACAGATACGCAGTATTTT. Translation: CASRTWGSTTDTQYF.